The present entry profiles one T cell receptor beta chain with its context. What it recognizes is unknown. The data are from a study of cytomegalovirus exposure and HLA in healthy donors. Study as a whole: In a later analysis, it was reported that the 120 or so validation repertoires had been produced on the same platform as the 700 or so repertoires belonging to the first cohort.

Trimming took 6 bases from V and 0 from J, leaving 8 bases between them. CDR1 is SGHAT and CDR2 is FQNNGV in the germline V gene. This CDR3 is 14 amino acids long. The study, taken as a whole, reports: Researchers reported that a few CMV-associated chains were confirmed in vitro as CMV antigen-specific. Accounts indicate the classifier identified cytomegalovirus status with strong specificity and sensitivity.

The table came from immunoSEQ multiplex PCR; TCRdb's copy has only in-frame clones and leaves some out. Of about 130,000 clones listed, about nine tenths are singletons. J is TRBJ2-2 and V is TRBV11-2; D might be TRBD1 (6 bases). Sequencing input: PBMCs. This clonotype was obtained from a man between 25 and 39 years old in good health and CMV-seronegative. The CDR3 nucleotides read TGTGCCAGCAGTTCAGGGGCGAACACCGGGGAGCTGTTTTTT. This sequence encodes CASSSGANTGELFF.